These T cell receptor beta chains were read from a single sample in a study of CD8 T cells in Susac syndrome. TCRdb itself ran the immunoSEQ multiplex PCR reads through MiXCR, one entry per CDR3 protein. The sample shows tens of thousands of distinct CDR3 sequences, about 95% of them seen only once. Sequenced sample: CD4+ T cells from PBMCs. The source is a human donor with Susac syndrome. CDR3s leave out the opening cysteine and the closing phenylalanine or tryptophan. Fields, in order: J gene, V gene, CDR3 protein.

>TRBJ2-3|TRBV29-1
SVGRTTSTDTQY
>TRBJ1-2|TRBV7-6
ASSLSLAGHGYT
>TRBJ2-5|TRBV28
ASRDSFQETQY
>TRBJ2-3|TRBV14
ASSHPSGRDTQY
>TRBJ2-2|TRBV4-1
ASSQVSLTGELF
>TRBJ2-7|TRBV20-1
SARDRGGPEQY
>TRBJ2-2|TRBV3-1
ASSLGGGQHRELF
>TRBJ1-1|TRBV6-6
ASSKYAANTEAF
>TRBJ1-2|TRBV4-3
ASSNEANYGYT
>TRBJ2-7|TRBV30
AWSVRGVAEQY
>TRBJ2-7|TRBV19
ASSVEDRGINEQY
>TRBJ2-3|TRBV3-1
ASSRIRGDATDTQY
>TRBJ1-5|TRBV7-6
ASSLSDNQPQH
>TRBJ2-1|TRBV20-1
SAPGRSSYNEQF
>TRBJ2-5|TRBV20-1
SASPGGTGTQY
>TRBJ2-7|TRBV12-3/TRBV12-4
ASSATFGRLEQY
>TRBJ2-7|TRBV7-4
ASIIPGQGYEQY
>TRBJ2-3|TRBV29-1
SGGTGESTDTQY
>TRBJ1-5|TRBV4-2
ASSPQTRAEGNQPQH
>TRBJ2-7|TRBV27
ASSRDREQY
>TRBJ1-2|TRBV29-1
SVEETDYGYT
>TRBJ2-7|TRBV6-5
ASIGTDYEQY
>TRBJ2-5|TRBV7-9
ASSYSQGEETQY
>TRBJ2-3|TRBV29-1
SVIKTGDTQY
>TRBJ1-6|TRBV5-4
ASSLKQGPGSPLH
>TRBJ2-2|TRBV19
ASSMWQNPGELF
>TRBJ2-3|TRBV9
ASSVAASGRTDTQY
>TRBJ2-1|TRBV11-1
ASSLAQSLRTGLADNEQF
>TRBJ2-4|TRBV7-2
ASSGDRVAKNIQY
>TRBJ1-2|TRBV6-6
ASSYWTGSEGYGYT
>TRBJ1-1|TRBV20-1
SASPRGVETEAF